This is a list of T cell receptor beta chains from one sample in a study of CD8+ T cells in alopecia areata. Profiled with immunoSEQ multiplex PCR; TCRdb holds only in-frame clones, not every one. The data hold approximately 200,000 clones, with roughly two fifths observed a single time. The sample consisted of CD4+ T cells sorted from blood, taken between weeks 36 and 40, from a patient treated with tofacitinib. These receptor sequences come from a human donor with alopecia areata. The CDR3 runs from the conserved cysteine through the conserved F or W. Each record gives: V gene, D gene, CDR3 length, clone size, J gene, CDR3 DNA, CDR3 protein. The D gene is left open where the match is weak. The size field is filled for only some rows; it gives once, few, many or a size class.

v_call: TRBV9
d_call: TRBD2
cdr3_length: 18
clone_size: -
j_call: TRBJ2-6
cdr3_nt: TGTGCCAGCAGCCCTACTAGCGGGAGGGCTTCTGGGGCCAACGTCCTGACTTTC
cdr3_aa: CASSPTSGRASGANVLTF

v_call: TRBV19
d_call: -
cdr3_length: 13
clone_size: few
j_call: TRBJ2-2
cdr3_nt: TGTGCCAGTCCCGGAACGAACACCGGGGAGCTGTTTTTT
cdr3_aa: CASPGTNTGELFF

v_call: TRBV6-5
d_call: TRBD1
cdr3_length: 14
clone_size: -
j_call: TRBJ2-5
cdr3_nt: TGTGCCAGCAGTTACAGGGGGCGTTGGGAGACCCAGTACTTC
cdr3_aa: CASSYRGRWETQYF

v_call: TRBV4-1
d_call: -
cdr3_length: 16
clone_size: -
j_call: TRBJ2-4
cdr3_nt: TGCGCCAGCAGCCAAGCCGCCGCGGGGGCCCAAAACATTCAGTACTTC
cdr3_aa: CASSQAAAGAQNIQYF

v_call: TRBV29-1
d_call: -
cdr3_length: 14
clone_size: few
j_call: TRBJ2-1
cdr3_nt: TGCAGCGTTGCCCGGACTTCAGGTCGTGGTGAGCAGTTCTTC
cdr3_aa: CSVARTSGRGEQFF

v_call: TRBV6-6
d_call: TRBD1
cdr3_length: 16
clone_size: -
j_call: TRBJ2-1
cdr3_nt: TGTGCCAGCAGTTACCTACCGACAGGGGAAATGAATGAGCAGTTCTTC
cdr3_aa: CASSYLPTGEMNEQFF

v_call: TRBV11-3
d_call: -
cdr3_length: 13
clone_size: -
j_call: TRBJ2-1
cdr3_nt: TGTGCCAGCAGCCCCCCCGGCCCGGGTGAGCAGTTCTTC
cdr3_aa: CASSPPGPGEQFF

v_call: TRBV19
d_call: -
cdr3_length: 14
clone_size: -
j_call: TRBJ2-7
cdr3_nt: TGTGCCAGTAGCACAGGGATAGGGTCCTACGAGCAGTACTTC
cdr3_aa: CASSTGIGSYEQYF

v_call: TRBV6-6
d_call: TRBD1
cdr3_length: 15
clone_size: -
j_call: TRBJ2-7
cdr3_nt: TGTGCCAGCAGCCCGTTACCCGGGACAGCCTACGAGCAGTACTTC
cdr3_aa: CASSPLPGTAYEQYF

v_call: TRBV2
d_call: -
cdr3_length: 13
clone_size: few
j_call: TRBJ2-4
cdr3_nt: TGTGCCAGCCATATCACAGGTTCGGACATTCAGTACTTC
cdr3_aa: CASHITGSDIQYF

v_call: TRBV2
d_call: -
cdr3_length: 15
clone_size: once
j_call: TRBJ1-1
cdr3_nt: TGTGCCAGCATCCCTCGGGCAGCCCCAAACACTGAAGCTTTCTTT
cdr3_aa: CASIPRAAPNTEAFF

v_call: TRBV28
d_call: -
cdr3_length: 14
clone_size: few
j_call: TRBJ2-2
cdr3_nt: TGTGCCAGCAGGCAGCAGGGGAACACCGGGGAGCTGTTTTTT
cdr3_aa: CASRQQGNTGELFF

v_call: TRBV5-4
d_call: -
cdr3_length: 12
clone_size: -
j_call: TRBJ2-7
cdr3_nt: TGTGCCAGCAGCTTACCGGGTGCCAACAGGTCCTTC
cdr3_aa: CASSLPGANRSF

v_call: TRBV25-1
d_call: -
cdr3_length: 15
clone_size: -
j_call: TRBJ2-5
cdr3_nt: TGTGCCAGCAGTGAATTGGGGGGGCACAAAGAGACCCAGTACTTC
cdr3_aa: CASSELGGHKETQYF

v_call: TRBV30
d_call: -
cdr3_length: 12
clone_size: few
j_call: TRBJ2-5
cdr3_nt: TGTGCCTGGATCCCCAGTGTGACGGCCCAGTACTTC
cdr3_aa: CAWIPSVTAQYF

v_call: TRBV29-1
d_call: -
cdr3_length: 15
clone_size: -
j_call: TRBJ2-3
cdr3_nt: TGCAGCGTTGAAATTAGCGGCTGGGGGGTAGATACGCAGTATTTT
cdr3_aa: CSVEISGWGVDTQYF

v_call: TRBV4-2
d_call: -
cdr3_length: 14
clone_size: -
j_call: TRBJ1-1
cdr3_nt: TGTGCCAGCAGCCAAGCTGGCTTGGACACTGAAGCTTTCTTT
cdr3_aa: CASSQAGLDTEAFF

v_call: TRBV5-1
d_call: TRBD2
cdr3_length: 14
clone_size: few
j_call: TRBJ2-3
cdr3_nt: TGCGCCAGCGCAAGCGGGAGGGAGACAGATACGCAGTATTTT
cdr3_aa: CASASGRETDTQYF

v_call: TRBV4-2
d_call: TRBD2
cdr3_length: 15
clone_size: -
j_call: TRBJ2-5
cdr3_nt: TGTGCCAGCAGCCTACGGACTAGCGGGAGTGAGACCCAGTACTTC
cdr3_aa: CASSLRTSGSETQYF

v_call: TRBV28
d_call: -
cdr3_length: 16
clone_size: -
j_call: TRBJ2-3
cdr3_nt: TGTGCCAGCAGTTCACCGGGGGCGAGGGGCACAGATACGCAGTATTTT
cdr3_aa: CASSSPGARGTDTQYF

v_call: TRBV5-1
d_call: -
cdr3_length: 13
clone_size: -
j_call: TRBJ2-5
cdr3_nt: TGCGCCAGCAGCGCGACCCCCGGGGAGACCCAGTACTTC
cdr3_aa: CASSATPGETQYF

v_call: TRBV6-5
d_call: TRBD1
cdr3_length: 14
clone_size: -
j_call: TRBJ1-2
cdr3_nt: TGTGCCAGCAGTTACTCCAGGGGGCTGGGTGGCTACACCTTC
cdr3_aa: CASSYSRGLGGYTF

v_call: TRBV27
d_call: -
cdr3_length: 12
clone_size: -
j_call: TRBJ1-5
cdr3_nt: TGTGCCAGCAGTGTCCGGGGGGGGCTCCAGCATTTT
cdr3_aa: CASSVRGGLQHF

v_call: TRBV9
d_call: -
cdr3_length: 16
clone_size: few
j_call: TRBJ2-3
cdr3_nt: TGTGCCAGCAGCGCGACACAGGGAGGGGGCACAGATACGCAGTATTTT
cdr3_aa: CASSATQGGGTDTQYF

v_call: TRBV18
d_call: TRBD2
cdr3_length: 16
clone_size: -
j_call: TRBJ2-7
cdr3_nt: TGTGCCAGCTCACCCCCGACTAGCGGGAAAGGTTACGAGCAGTACTTC
cdr3_aa: CASSPPTSGKGYEQYF

v_call: TRBV7-9
d_call: -
cdr3_length: 15
clone_size: -
j_call: TRBJ2-1
cdr3_nt: TGTGCCAGCAGCTTGGGGCTAGTTTTGGAAAATGAGCAGTTCTTC
cdr3_aa: CASSLGLVLENEQFF

v_call: TRBV2
d_call: -
cdr3_length: 15
clone_size: few
j_call: TRBJ2-1
cdr3_nt: TGTGCCAGCAGTGCGCGGGACCCCTCCTACAATGAGCAGTTCTTC
cdr3_aa: CASSARDPSYNEQFF

v_call: TRBV6-5
d_call: -
cdr3_length: 13
clone_size: -
j_call: TRBJ2-1
cdr3_nt: TGTGCCAGCATCCAATACCCGTACAATGAGCAGTTCTTC
cdr3_aa: CASIQYPYNEQFF

v_call: TRBV5-4
d_call: -
cdr3_length: 15
clone_size: -
j_call: TRBJ2-2
cdr3_nt: TGTGCCAGCAGCTTGGCCGGCTTTAACACCGGGGAGCTGTTTTTT
cdr3_aa: CASSLAGFNTGELFF

v_call: TRBV4-1
d_call: -
cdr3_length: 17
clone_size: once
j_call: TRBJ2-6
cdr3_nt: TGCGCCAGCAGCTTAAAAGGGGGATCGAGCGGGGCCAACGTCCTGACTTTC
cdr3_aa: CASSLKGGSSGANVLTF

v_call: TRBV2
d_call: -
cdr3_length: 12
clone_size: -
j_call: TRBJ2-5
cdr3_nt: TGTGCCAGCCGGGTGTCGGGAGAGACCCAGTACTTC
cdr3_aa: CASRVSGETQYF

v_call: TRBV29-1
d_call: -
cdr3_length: 15
clone_size: -
j_call: TRBJ2-3
cdr3_nt: TGCAGCGTTGACTTTACGGGGGCCAACACAGATACGCAGTATTTT
cdr3_aa: CSVDFTGANTDTQYF

v_call: TRBV11-2
d_call: -
cdr3_length: 14
clone_size: few
j_call: TRBJ2-1
cdr3_nt: TGTGCCAGCCAGACTACCTCCTCCTACAATGAGCAGTTCTTC
cdr3_aa: CASQTTSSYNEQFF

v_call: TRBV7-2
d_call: TRBD2
cdr3_length: 15
clone_size: few
j_call: TRBJ2-5
cdr3_nt: TGTGCCAGCAGCTTAGCGGGAGGGAGAGGAGAGACCCAGTACTTC
cdr3_aa: CASSLAGGRGETQYF

v_call: TRBV29-1
d_call: -
cdr3_length: 12
clone_size: few
j_call: TRBJ2-7
cdr3_nt: TGCAGCGTTGATAGGGGTTTCCACGAGCAGTACTTC
cdr3_aa: CSVDRGFHEQYF

v_call: TRBV13
d_call: -
cdr3_length: 15
clone_size: few
j_call: TRBJ1-1
cdr3_nt: TGTGCCAGCAGCCGCCGGACCGCCTCGAACACTGAAGCTTTCTTT
cdr3_aa: CASSRRTASNTEAFF

v_call: TRBV2
d_call: TRBD2
cdr3_length: 13
clone_size: -
j_call: TRBJ2-2
cdr3_nt: TGTGCCAGCACCTCTGGGGGGGCCGGGGAGCTGTTTTTT
cdr3_aa: CASTSGGAGELFF

v_call: TRBV2
d_call: -
cdr3_length: 15
clone_size: -
j_call: TRBJ1-1
cdr3_nt: TGTGCCAGCAGTGACTCGACAGCCATGAACACTGAAGCTTTCTTT
cdr3_aa: CASSDSTAMNTEAFF

v_call: TRBV4-3
d_call: -
cdr3_length: 13
clone_size: few
j_call: TRBJ1-5
cdr3_nt: TGCGCCAGCAGCCAACATAGCAATCAGCCCCAGCATTTT
cdr3_aa: CASSQHSNQPQHF

v_call: TRBV7-9
d_call: -
cdr3_length: 15
clone_size: -
j_call: TRBJ2-3
cdr3_nt: TGTGCCAGCAGCCCCGGGGGCCTAGCTGGAGATACGCAGTATTTT
cdr3_aa: CASSPGGLAGDTQYF

v_call: TRBV11-2
d_call: -
cdr3_length: 14
clone_size: -
j_call: TRBJ2-5
cdr3_nt: TGTGCCAGCAGCCTGGGAGTTTTCGGGGAGACCCAGTACTTC
cdr3_aa: CASSLGVFGETQYF